This TCR beta chain is from a study of shared clonotypes between healthy human individuals. Background on the study: A donor's plate count was three for CD4 naive and three for CD4 memory; CD8 naive had two and CD8 memory one.

This clone occurred once. No antigen is known for it. The V and J ends lost 5 bases and 3 bases respectively, with 8 bases between them. The germline CDR1 and CDR2 sequences are MGHDK and SYGVNS. The length of the CDR3 is 12 residues. Cells designated naive CD8 were CD45RO-negative and were positively selected for CCR7, with terminally differentiated effector memory CD45RA+ cells excluded. Evenly divided among several immunoSEQ plates was the genomic DNA of each subset. TCRdb keeps only in-frame clones here, not all; method: immunoSEQ multiplex PCR. The data contain about 800,000 clones, roughly 96% of them singletons. General study results and limits: Sampling involved blood alone; tissue repertoires likely differ.

Sequenced: naive CD8+ T cells sorted from blood. This TCR came from a man between 25 and 39 years old in good health. The chain carries TRBV25-1 and TRBJ2-7; no clear D. This CDR3 reads CASSFDGYEQYF. In DNA form, the CDR3 reads TGTGCCAGCAGTTTCGACGGCTACGAGCAGTACTTC.